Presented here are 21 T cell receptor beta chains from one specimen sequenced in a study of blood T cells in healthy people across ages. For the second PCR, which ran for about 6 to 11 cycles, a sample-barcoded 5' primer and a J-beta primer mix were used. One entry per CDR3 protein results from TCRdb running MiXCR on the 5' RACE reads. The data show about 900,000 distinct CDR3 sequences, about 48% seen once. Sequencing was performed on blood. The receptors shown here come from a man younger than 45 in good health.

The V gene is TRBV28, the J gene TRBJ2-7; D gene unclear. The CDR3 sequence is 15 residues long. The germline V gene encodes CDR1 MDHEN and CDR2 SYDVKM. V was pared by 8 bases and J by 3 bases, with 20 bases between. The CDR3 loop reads CASRIGRVGDYEQYF. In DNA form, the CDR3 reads TGTGCCAGCCGGATAGGGCGTGTAGGCGACTACGAGCAGTACTTC.

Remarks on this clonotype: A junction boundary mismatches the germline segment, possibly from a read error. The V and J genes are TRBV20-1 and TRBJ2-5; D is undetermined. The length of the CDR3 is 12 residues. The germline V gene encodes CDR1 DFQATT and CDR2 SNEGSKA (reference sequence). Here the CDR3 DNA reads TGTAGTGCTAGACCCACAGCGGAGACCCAGTACTTC. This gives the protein CSARPTAETQYF.

The CDR3 loop is CASSPGSGEKLFF. CDR3 nucleotides: TGCGCCAGCAGCCCCGGGTCCGGTGAAAAACTGTTTTTT. The chain recombines TRBV5-1 with TRBJ1-4; no firm D call. Germline CDR1 and CDR2: SGHRS and YFSETQ. Between the trimmed V and J ends, which lost 4 bases and 7 bases, there was a span of 11 bases. The CDR3 is 13 residues long.

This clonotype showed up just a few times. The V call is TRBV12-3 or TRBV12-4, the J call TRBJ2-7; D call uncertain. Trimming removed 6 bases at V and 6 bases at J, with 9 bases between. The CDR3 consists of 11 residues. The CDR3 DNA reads TGTGCCAGCAGGCGAGAGTCCGAGCAGTACTTC. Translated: CASRRESEQYF.

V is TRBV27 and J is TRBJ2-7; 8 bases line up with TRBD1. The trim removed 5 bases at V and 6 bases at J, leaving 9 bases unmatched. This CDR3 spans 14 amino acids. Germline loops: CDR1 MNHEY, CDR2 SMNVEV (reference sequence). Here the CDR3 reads CASSPQGARIEQYF. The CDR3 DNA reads TGTGCCAGCAGTCCCCAGGGGGCTCGCATCGAGCAGTACTTC.

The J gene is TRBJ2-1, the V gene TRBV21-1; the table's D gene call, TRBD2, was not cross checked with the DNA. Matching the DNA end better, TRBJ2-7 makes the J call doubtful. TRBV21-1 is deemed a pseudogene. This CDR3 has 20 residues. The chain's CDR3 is CASSKAEASGGRPSYNEQYF. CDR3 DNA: TGTGCCAGCAGCAAAGCCGAGGCTAGCGGGGGCAGACCGTCCTACAATGAGCAGTACTTC.

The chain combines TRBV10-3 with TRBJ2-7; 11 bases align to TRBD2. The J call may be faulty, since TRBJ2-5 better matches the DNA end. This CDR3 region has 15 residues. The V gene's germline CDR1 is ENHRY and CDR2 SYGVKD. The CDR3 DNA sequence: TGTGCCACCGGGACTAGCGGAGGGGAATTTGCGACCCAGTACTTC. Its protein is CATGTSGGEFATQYF.

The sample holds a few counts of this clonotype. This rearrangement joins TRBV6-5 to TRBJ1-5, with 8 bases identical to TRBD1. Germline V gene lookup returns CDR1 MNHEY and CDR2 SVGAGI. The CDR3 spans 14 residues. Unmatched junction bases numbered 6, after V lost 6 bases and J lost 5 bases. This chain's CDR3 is CASSLSGGYQPQHF. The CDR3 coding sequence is TGTGCCAGCAGCCTCTCAGGGGGCTATCAGCCCCAGCATTTT.

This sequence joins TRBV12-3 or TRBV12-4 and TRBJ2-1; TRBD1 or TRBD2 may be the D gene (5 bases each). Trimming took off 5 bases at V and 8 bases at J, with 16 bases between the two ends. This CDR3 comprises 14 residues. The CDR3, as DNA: TGTGCCAGCAGTGAGGCCCCTGAGGGGCATGAGCAGTTCTTC. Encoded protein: CASSEAPEGHEQFF.

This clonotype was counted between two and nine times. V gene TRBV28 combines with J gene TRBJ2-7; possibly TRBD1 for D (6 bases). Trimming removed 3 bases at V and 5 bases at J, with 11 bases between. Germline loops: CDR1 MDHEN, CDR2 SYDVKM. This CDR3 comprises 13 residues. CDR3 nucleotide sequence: TGTGCCAGCAGTTTGTCAGGGGCCGACGAGCAGTACTTC. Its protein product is CASSLSGADEQYF.

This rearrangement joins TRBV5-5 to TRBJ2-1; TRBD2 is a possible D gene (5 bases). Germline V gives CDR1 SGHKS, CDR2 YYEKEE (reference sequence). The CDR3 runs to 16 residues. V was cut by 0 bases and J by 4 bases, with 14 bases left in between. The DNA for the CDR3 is TGTGCCAGCAGCTTGGGAGGGCTCGGAGAGTACAATGAGCAGTTCTTC. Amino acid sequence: CASSLGGLGEYNEQFF.

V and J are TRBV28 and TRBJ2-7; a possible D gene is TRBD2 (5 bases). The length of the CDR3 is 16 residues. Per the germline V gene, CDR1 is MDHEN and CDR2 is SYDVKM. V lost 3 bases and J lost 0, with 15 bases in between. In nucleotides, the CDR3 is TGTGCCAGCAGTTTCTCATGGACGGGAAGCTCCTACGAGCAGTACTTC. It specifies CASSFSWTGSSYEQYF.

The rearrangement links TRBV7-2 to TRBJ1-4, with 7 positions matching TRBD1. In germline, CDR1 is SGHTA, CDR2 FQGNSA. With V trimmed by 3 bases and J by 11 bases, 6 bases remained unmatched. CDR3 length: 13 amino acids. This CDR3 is CASSFSDREKLFF. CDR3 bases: TGTGCCAGCAGCTTTTCTGACAGGGAGAAACTGTTTTTT.

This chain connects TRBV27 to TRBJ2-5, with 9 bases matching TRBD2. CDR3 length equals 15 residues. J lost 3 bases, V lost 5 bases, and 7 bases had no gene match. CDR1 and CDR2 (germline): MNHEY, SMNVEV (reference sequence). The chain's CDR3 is CASSQLAGGEETQYF. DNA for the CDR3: TGTGCCAGCAGTCAACTAGCGGGCGGTGAAGAGACCCAGTACTTC.

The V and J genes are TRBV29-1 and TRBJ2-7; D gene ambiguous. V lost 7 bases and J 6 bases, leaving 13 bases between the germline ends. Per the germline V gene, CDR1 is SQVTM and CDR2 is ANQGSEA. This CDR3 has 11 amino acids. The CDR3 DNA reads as TGCAGCGCCGAAGAAGGGCGCGAGCAGTACTTC. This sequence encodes CSAEEGREQYF.

DNA for the CDR3: TGTGCCAGCAGCTTCGGACAGGGGGAAACAGATACGCAGTATTTT. Its protein is CASSFGQGETDTQYF. V and J are TRBV11-3 and TRBJ2-3, with 10 bases matching TRBD1. This CDR3 is built from 15 residues. The trim removed 3 bases at V and 3 bases at J, leaving 3 bases unmatched. Germline CDR1 reads SGHNT; CDR2 reads YENEEA.

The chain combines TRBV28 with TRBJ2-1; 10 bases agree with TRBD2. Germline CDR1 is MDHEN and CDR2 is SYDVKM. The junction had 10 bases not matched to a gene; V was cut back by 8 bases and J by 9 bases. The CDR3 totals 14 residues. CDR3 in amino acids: CASFQRGGNSEQFF. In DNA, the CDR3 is TGTGCCAGCTTCCAGCGGGGGGGCAACAGTGAGCAGTTCTTC.

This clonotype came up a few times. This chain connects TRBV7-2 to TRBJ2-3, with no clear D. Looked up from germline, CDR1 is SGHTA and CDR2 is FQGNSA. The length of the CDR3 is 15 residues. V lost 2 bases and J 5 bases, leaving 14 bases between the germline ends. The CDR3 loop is CASSLIGLGKDTQYF. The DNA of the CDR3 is TGTGCCAGCAGCTTAATAGGGTTGGGGAAAGATACGCAGTATTTT. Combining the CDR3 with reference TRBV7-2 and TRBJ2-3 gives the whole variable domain GAGVSQSPSNKVTEKGKDVELRCDPISGHTALYWYRQSLGQGLEFLIYFQGNSAPDKSGLPSDRFSAERTGGSVSTLTIQRTQQEDSAVYLCASSLIGLGKDTQYFGPGTRLTVL.

The CDR3: CASSSSQGIGGYTF. CDR3 nucleotides: TGTGCCAGCAGCTCCTCCCAGGGTATAGGTGGCTACACCTTC. The chain uses TRBV7-9 and TRBJ1-2, with a weak D call TRBD1 (5 bases). This CDR3 is built from 14 residues. V dropped 4 bases and J dropped 7 bases, with 16 bases sitting between them. Germline CDR1 and CDR2: SEHNR and FQNEAQ (reference sequence).

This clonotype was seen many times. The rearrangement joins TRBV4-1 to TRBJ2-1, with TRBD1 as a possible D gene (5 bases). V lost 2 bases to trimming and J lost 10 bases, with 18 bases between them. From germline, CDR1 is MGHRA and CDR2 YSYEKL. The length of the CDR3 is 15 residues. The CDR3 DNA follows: TGCGCCAGCAGCCAACTCGGCGTCAGGGTGGGAGAGCAGTTCTTC. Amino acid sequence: CASSQLGVRVGEQFF.

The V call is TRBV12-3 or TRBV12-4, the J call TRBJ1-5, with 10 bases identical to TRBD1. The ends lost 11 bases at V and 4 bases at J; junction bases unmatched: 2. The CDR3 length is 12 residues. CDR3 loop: CASGQGNQPQHF. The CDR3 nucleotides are TGTGCCTCGGGACAGGGGAATCAGCCCCAGCATTTT.